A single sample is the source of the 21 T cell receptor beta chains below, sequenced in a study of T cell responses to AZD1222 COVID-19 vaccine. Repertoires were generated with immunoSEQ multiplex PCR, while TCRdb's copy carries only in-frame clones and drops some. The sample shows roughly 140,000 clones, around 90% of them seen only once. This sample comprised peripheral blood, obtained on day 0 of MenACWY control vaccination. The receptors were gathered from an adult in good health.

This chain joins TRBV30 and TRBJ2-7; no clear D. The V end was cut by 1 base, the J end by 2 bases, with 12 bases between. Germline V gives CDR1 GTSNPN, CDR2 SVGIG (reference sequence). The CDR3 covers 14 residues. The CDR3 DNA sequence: TGTGCCTGGAGTGCCCGGACCACCCCCTACGAGCAGTACTTC. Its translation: CAWSARTTPYEQYF. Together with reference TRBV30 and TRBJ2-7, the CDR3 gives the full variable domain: SQTIHQWPATLVQPVGSPLSLECTVEGTSNPNLYWYRQAAGRGLQLLFYSVGIGQISSEVPQNLSASRPQDRQFILSSKKLLLSDSGFYLCAWSARTTPYEQYFGPGTRLTVT.

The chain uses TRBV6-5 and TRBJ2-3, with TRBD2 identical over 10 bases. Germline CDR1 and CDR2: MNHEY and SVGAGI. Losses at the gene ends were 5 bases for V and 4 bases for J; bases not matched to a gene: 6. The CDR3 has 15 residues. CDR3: CASSHMSGRADTQYF. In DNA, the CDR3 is TGTGCCAGCAGTCACATGAGCGGGAGGGCAGATACGCAGTATTTT.

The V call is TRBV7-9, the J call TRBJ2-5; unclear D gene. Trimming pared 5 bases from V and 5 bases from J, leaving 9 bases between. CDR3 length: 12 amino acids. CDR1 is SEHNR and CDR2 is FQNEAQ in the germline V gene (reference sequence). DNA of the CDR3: TGTGCCAGCAGCCGCCTCTGGGAGACCCAGTACTTC. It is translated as CASSRLWETQYF.

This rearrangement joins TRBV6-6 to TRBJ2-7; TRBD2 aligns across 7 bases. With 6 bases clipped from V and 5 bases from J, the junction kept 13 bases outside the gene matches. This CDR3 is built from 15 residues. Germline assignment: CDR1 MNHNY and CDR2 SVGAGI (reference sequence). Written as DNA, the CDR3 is TGTGCCAGCAGCCTTATAGCGGGCCTTGAGGACGAGCAGTACTTC. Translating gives CASSLIAGLEDEQYF.

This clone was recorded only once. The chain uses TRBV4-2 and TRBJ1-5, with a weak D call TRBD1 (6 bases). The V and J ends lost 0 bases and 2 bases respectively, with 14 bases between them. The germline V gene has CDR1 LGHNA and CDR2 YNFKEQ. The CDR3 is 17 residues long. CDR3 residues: CASSQDAGGAGNQPQHF. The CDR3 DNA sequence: TGTGCCAGCAGCCAAGATGCGGGGGGCGCGGGCAATCAGCCCCAGCATTTT.

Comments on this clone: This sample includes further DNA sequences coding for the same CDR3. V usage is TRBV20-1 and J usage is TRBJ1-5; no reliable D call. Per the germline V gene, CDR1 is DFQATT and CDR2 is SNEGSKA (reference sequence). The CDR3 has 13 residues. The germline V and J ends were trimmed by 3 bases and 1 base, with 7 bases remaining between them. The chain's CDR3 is CSASTGSNQPQHF. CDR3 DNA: TGCAGTGCTAGTACCGGGAGCAATCAGCCCCAGCATTTT.

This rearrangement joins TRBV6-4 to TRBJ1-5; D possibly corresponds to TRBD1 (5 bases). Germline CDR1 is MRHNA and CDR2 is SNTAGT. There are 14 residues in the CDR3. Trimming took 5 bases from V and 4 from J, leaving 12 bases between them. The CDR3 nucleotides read TGTGCCAGCAGTCCCTCGGGGGAAAATCAGCCCCAGCATTTT. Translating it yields CASSPSGENQPQHF.

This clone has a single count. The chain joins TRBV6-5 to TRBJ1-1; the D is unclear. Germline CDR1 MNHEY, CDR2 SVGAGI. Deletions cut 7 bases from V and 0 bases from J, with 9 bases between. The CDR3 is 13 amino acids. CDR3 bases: TGTGCCAGCAAGGAACAGTTGAACACTGAAGCTTTCTTT. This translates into CASKEQLNTEAFF.

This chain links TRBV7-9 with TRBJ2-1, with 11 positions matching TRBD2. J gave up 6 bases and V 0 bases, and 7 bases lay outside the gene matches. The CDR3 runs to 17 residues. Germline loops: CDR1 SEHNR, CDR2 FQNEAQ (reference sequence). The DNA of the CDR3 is TGTGCCAGCAGCTTAGCCCCCACTAGCGGGAGTGTCAATGAGCAGTTCTTC. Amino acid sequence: CASSLAPTSGSVNEQFF.

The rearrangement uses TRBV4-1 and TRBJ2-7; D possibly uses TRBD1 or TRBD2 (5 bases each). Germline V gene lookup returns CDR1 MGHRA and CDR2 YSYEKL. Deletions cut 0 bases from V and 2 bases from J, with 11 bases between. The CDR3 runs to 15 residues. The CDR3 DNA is TGCGCCAGCAGCCAAGACGGGGCCCCAACCTACGAGCAGTACTTC. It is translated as CASSQDGAPTYEQYF.

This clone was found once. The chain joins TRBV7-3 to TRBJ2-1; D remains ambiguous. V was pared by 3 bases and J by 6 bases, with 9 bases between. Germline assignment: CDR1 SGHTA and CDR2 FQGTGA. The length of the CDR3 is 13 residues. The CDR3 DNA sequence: TGTGCCAGCAGCTTGGGTGTGGTCAATGAGCAGTTCTTC. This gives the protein CASSLGVVNEQFF.

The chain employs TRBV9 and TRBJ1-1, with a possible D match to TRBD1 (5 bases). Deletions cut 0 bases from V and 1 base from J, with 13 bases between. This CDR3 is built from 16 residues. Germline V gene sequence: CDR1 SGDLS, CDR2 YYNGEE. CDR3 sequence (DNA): TGTGCCAGCAGCGTAGACCCAACAGGACGGAACACTGAAGCTTTCTTT. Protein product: CASSVDPTGRNTEAFF.

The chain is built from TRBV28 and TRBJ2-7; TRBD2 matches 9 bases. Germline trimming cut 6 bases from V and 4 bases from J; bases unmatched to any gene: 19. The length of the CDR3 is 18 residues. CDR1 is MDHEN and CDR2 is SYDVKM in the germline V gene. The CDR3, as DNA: TGTGCCAGCAGACCCTGGAAGGGGCGGGAGGGCAGCTCTTACGAGCAGTACTTC. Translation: CASRPWKGREGSSYEQYF.

CDR3 amino acids: CATSQRSYNSPLHF. As DNA, the CDR3 is TGTGCCACCAGCCAACGGTCCTATAATTCACCCCTCCACTTT. V and J are TRBV15 and TRBJ1-6; D is uncertain. Germline V CDR1 and CDR2: LNHNV, YYDKDF (reference sequence). The CDR3 is 14 residues long. Deletions cut 5 bases from V and 1 base from J, with 6 bases between.

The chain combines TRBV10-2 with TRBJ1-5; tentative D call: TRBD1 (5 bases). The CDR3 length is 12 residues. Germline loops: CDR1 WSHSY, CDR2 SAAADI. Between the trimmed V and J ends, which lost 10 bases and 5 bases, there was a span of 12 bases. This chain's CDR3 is CATGGDHQPQHF. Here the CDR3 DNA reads TGCGCCACCGGGGGGGACCATCAGCCCCAGCATTTT.

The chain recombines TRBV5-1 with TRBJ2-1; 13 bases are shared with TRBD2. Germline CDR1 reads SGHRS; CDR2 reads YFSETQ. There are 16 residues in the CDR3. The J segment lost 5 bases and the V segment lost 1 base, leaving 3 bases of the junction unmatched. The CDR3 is CASSLTGTSGNNEQFF. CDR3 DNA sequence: TGCGCCAGCAGCTTGACCGGGACTAGCGGGAACAATGAGCAGTTCTTC. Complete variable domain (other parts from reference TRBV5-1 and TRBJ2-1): KAGVTQTPRYLIKTRGQQVTLSCSPISGHRSVSWYQQTPGQGLQFLFEYFSETQRNKGNFPGRFSGRQFSNSRSEMNVSTLELGDSALYLCASSLTGTSGNNEQFFGPGTRLTVL.

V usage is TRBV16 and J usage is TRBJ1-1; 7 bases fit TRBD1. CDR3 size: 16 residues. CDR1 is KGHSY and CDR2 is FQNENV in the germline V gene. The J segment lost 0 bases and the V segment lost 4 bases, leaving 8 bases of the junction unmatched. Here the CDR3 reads CASSRLRTGVNTEAFF. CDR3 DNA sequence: TGTGCCAGCAGCCGGTTAAGGACAGGAGTGAACACTGAAGCTTTCTTT.

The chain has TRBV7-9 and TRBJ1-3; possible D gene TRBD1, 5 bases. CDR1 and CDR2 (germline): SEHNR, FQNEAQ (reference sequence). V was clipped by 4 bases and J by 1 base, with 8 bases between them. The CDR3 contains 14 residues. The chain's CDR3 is CASSYTGSGNTIYF. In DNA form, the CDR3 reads TGTGCCAGCAGCTATACAGGATCTGGAAACACCATATATTTT.

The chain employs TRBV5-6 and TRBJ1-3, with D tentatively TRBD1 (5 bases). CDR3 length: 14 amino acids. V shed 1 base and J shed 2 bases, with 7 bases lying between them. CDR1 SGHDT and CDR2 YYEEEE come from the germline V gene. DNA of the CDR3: TGTGCCAGCAGCTTGCAACAGGCTGGAAACACCATATATTTT. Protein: CASSLQQAGNTIYF.

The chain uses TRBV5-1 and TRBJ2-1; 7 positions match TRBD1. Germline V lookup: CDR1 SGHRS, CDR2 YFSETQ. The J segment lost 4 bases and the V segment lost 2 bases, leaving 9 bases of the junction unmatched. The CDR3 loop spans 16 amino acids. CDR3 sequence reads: CASSFEGAQSYNEQFF. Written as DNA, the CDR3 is TGCGCCAGCAGCTTTGAGGGGGCCCAATCGTACAATGAGCAGTTCTTC. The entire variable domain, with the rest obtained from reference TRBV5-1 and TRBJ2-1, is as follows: KAGVTQTPRYLIKTRGQQVTLSCSPISGHRSVSWYQQTPGQGLQFLFEYFSETQRNKGNFPGRFSGRQFSNSRSEMNVSTLELGDSALYLCASSFEGAQSYNEQFFGPGTRLTVL.

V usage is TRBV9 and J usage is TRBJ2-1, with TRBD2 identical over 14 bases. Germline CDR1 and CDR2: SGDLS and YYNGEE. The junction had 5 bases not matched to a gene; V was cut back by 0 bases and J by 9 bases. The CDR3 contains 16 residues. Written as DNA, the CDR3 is TGTGCCAGCAGCGTAGCAGGGACTAGCGGGAGTGGTGAGCAGTTCTTC. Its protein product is CASSVAGTSGSGEQFF.